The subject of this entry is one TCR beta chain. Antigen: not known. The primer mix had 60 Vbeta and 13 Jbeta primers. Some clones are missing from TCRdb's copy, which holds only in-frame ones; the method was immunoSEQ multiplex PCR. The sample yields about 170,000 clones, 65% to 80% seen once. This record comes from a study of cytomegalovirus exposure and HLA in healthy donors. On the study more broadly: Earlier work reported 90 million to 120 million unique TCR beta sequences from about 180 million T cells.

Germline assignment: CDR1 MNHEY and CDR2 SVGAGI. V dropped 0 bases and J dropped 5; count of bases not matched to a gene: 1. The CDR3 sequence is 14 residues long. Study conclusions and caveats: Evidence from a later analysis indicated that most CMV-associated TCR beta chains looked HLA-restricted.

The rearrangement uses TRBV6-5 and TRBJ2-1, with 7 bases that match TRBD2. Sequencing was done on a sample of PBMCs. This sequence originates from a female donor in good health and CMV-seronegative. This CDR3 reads CASSYSRENNEQFF. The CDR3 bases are TGTGCCAGCAGTTACTCGCGGGAGAACAATGAGCAGTTCTTC.